A selection of T cell receptor beta chains follows, all from one sample in a study of blood T cell repertoires in COVID-19. Produced via immunoSEQ multiplex PCR; TCRdb's table is partial and in-frame only. Of 210,000 or so clones listed, almost 90% were seen once; the top ten hold about 0.58%. Sequencing was performed on peripheral blood. Receptors originate from a man aged 45-65 years with acute or convalescent COVID-19. Both conserved end residues are part of each CDR3. D genes are given only for firm matches. Clone sizes are given selectively: once, few, many, or a class where the clone is expanded.

CDR3nt: TGCGCCAGCAGTCAATCTTGGGCAGCAACTAATGAAAAACTGTTTTTT; CDR3aa: CASSQSWAATNEKLFF; abundance: once; j_gene: TRBJ1-4; v_gene: TRBV23-1; d_gene: NA
CDR3nt: TGTGCCAGCAGCTCGGGACTAGCGGCGTACAATGAGCAGTTCTTC; CDR3aa: CASSSGLAAYNEQFF; abundance: NA; j_gene: TRBJ2-1; v_gene: TRBV7-3; d_gene: TRBD2
CDR3nt: TGTGCCAGCAGATCCGACAACTCTTTCAACACCATATATTTT; CDR3aa: CASRSDNSFNTIYF; abundance: NA; j_gene: TRBJ1-3; v_gene: TRBV6-5; d_gene: NA
CDR3nt: TGTGCCACCCGGGTGGATAACATTCAGTACTTC; CDR3aa: CATRVDNIQYF; abundance: NA; j_gene: TRBJ2-4; v_gene: TRBV6-5; d_gene: NA
CDR3nt: TGTGCCAGCAGCTTAAGTTCAGGGAATGGCTACACCTTC; CDR3aa: CASSLSSGNGYTF; abundance: NA; j_gene: TRBJ1-2; v_gene: TRBV7-8; d_gene: NA
CDR3nt: TGTGCCAGCAGCGAGCTTAGCGGGAGCTCCTACAATGAGCAGTTCTTC; CDR3aa: CASSELSGSSYNEQFF; abundance: NA; j_gene: TRBJ2-1; v_gene: TRBV9; d_gene: TRBD2
CDR3nt: TGTGCCAGCTCACAGGGACAAAACGAGCAGTACTTC; CDR3aa: CASSQGQNEQYF; abundance: few; j_gene: TRBJ2-7; v_gene: TRBV18; d_gene: NA
CDR3nt: TGTGCCAGCAGTTACCCGACAGGGGGGTACACTGAAGCTTTCTTT; CDR3aa: CASSYPTGGYTEAFF; abundance: NA; j_gene: TRBJ1-1; v_gene: TRBV6-2/TRBV6-3; d_gene: TRBD1
CDR3nt: TGCGCCAGCAGCTTGGAGGCAGGCGCCTCTGGAAACACCATATATTTT; CDR3aa: CASSLEAGASGNTIYF; abundance: few; j_gene: TRBJ1-3; v_gene: TRBV5-1; d_gene: NA
CDR3nt: TGTGCCAGCAGTGAGGTCGTGCGTTACGAGCAGTACTTC; CDR3aa: CASSEVVRYEQYF; abundance: NA; j_gene: TRBJ2-7; v_gene: TRBV6-1; d_gene: NA
CDR3nt: TGTGCCAGCAGCGCAGACCTCACAGGCTACTATGGCTACACCTTC; CDR3aa: CASSADLTGYYGYTF; abundance: NA; j_gene: TRBJ1-2; v_gene: TRBV5-4; d_gene: NA
CDR3nt: TGTGCCAGCAGTTACATTGCTCGAGCGGGAGACCACGAGCAGTACTTC; CDR3aa: CASSYIARAGDHEQYF; abundance: NA; j_gene: TRBJ2-7; v_gene: TRBV6-6; d_gene: TRBD2
CDR3nt: TGCAGCGTTGCTGGTAGTCTCTTGGGAGAAGGCTACAATGAGCAGTTCTTC; CDR3aa: CSVAGSLLGEGYNEQFF; abundance: NA; j_gene: TRBJ2-1; v_gene: TRBV29-1; d_gene: NA
CDR3nt: TGTGCCAGCAGCAACCCCCCGGGACAGTACTTC; CDR3aa: CASSNPPGQYF; abundance: NA; j_gene: TRBJ2-7; v_gene: TRBV21-1; d_gene: NA
CDR3nt: TGTGCCAGCAGCCTAAATCTGGAGCAGCCCCAGCATTTT; CDR3aa: CASSLNLEQPQHF; abundance: NA; j_gene: TRBJ1-5; v_gene: TRBV7-8; d_gene: NA
CDR3nt: TGTGCCAGCAATAAATCGGTGGGACAGGGACTGGAGGGCTACACCTTC; CDR3aa: CASNKSVGQGLEGYTF; abundance: NA; j_gene: TRBJ1-2; v_gene: TRBV25-1; d_gene: TRBD1
CDR3nt: TGTGCCAGCAGCCAAGATTGGACTAGCAGAAAAGATACGCAGTATTTT; CDR3aa: CASSQDWTSRKDTQYF; abundance: once; j_gene: TRBJ2-3; v_gene: TRBV4-2; d_gene: TRBD2
CDR3nt: TGTGCCAGCAGTTACCTCGGGGAGGGGAGCGAGCAGTACTTC; CDR3aa: CASSYLGEGSEQYF; abundance: NA; j_gene: TRBJ2-7; v_gene: TRBV6-2/TRBV6-3; d_gene: TRBD2
CDR3nt: TGTGCCAGCAGTGAAGTCAGGGGGAACTCACCCCTCCACTTT; CDR3aa: CASSEVRGNSPLHF; abundance: NA; j_gene: TRBJ1-6; v_gene: TRBV6-1; d_gene: TRBD1
CDR3nt: TGCGCCAGCAGCCAAGATCCGGGCAGGGATGATCAGCCCCAGCATTTT; CDR3aa: CASSQDPGRDDQPQHF; abundance: once; j_gene: TRBJ1-5; v_gene: TRBV4-1; d_gene: NA
CDR3nt: TGTGCCAGCAGTTTATCAACAGATAGCAATCAGCCCCAGCATTTT; CDR3aa: CASSLSTDSNQPQHF; abundance: NA; j_gene: TRBJ1-5; v_gene: TRBV27; d_gene: NA